This T cell receptor (beta chain) was profiled in a study of CD8 T cells in ankylosing spondylitis. Study results and limitations: Matched ankylosing spondylitis synovial fluid reportedly contained a significantly enriched population of disease-linked clones.

Note on this clonotype: Its antigen is unidentified.

The CDR3 covers 17 residues. The germline gives CDR1 KGHSH, CDR2 LQKENI. V shed 4 bases, J shed 0 bases, and the junction held 9 bases outside the gene matches. TCRdb passed the 5' RACE reads through MiXCR, listing each CDR3 protein once. The repertoire holds 200,000 to 300,000 distinct CDR3 sequences, with approximately 24% as singletons. This receptor was obtained from a male donor with ankylosing spondylitis or in good health (not recorded which). The source material was blood, either unsorted or a sorted T cell fraction (not recorded which). The rearrangement links TRBV18 to TRBJ2-1, with 7 positions matching TRBD1. Here the CDR3 DNA reads TGTGCCAGCTCACGATGGACAGGCGAAAGCTCCTACAATGAGCAGTTCTTC. It specifies CASSRWTGESSYNEQFF.